The 6 T cell receptor beta chains presented below share a single source sample, sequenced in a study of cytomegalovirus exposure and HLA in healthy donors. Researchers ran the PCR with 60 Vbeta and 13 Jbeta primers. TCRdb's table, derived via immunoSEQ multiplex PCR, lists solely in-frame clones and lacks some. In total, the table holds around 33,000 clones. The sequencing input was PBMCs. The receptors originated from a woman aged 40 to 50 in good health and CMV-seropositive.

The J gene is TRBJ1-5, the V gene TRBV4-1, with D uncertain. Germline CDR1 reads MGHRA; CDR2 reads YSYEKL. The V gene lost 4 bases and the J gene lost 7 bases, with 17 bases spanning the gap. CDR3 length equals 15 residues. Here the CDR3 DNA reads TGCGCCAGCAGCCCGGCCCCAGGTCGGAACCAGCCCCAGCATTTT. Protein product: CASSPAPGRNQPQHF.

The DNA of the CDR3 is TGTGCCACCAGCAGAGCTGCCAGGAGCAATCAGCCCCAGCATTTT. Amino acids: CATSRAARSNQPQHF. The chain employs TRBV15 and TRBJ1-5; D gene ambiguous. The CDR3 is 15 amino acids. The germline V and J ends were trimmed by 1 base and 1 base, with 8 bases remaining between them. The germline V gene has CDR1 LNHNV and CDR2 YYDKDF (reference sequence). Based on the CDR3 plus reference TRBV15 and TRBJ1-5, the full variable domain is DAMVIQNPRYQVTQFGKPVTLSCSQTLNHNVMYWYQQKSSQAPKLLFHYYDKDFNNEADTPDNFQSRRPNTSFCFLDIRSPGLGDTAMYLCATSRAARSNQPQHFGDGTRLSIL.

This rearrangement joins TRBV6-1 to TRBJ2-7; the D gene is possibly TRBD2 (5 bases). The germline gives CDR1 MNHNS, CDR2 SASEGT. V lost 11 bases, J lost 0 bases, and 11 bases lay in between. The CDR3 is 12 amino acids. The CDR3 reads CALGRDSYEQYF. The CDR3 region has the DNA TGTGCCTTGGGCCGGGACTCCTACGAGCAGTACTTC.

This sequence joins TRBV6-6 and TRBJ1-1; 8 bases line up with TRBD1. Germline lookup yields CDR1 MNHNY and CDR2 SVGAGI (reference sequence). V dropped 11 bases and J dropped 3; count of bases not matched to a gene: 5. The CDR3 contains 12 residues. CDR3 coding DNA: TGTGCCGGAAAGACAGGGGACACTGAAGCTTTCTTT. Translated: CAGKTGDTEAFF.

J is TRBJ2-2 and V is TRBV6-5; 8 bases line up with TRBD1. The germline V gene has CDR1 MNHEY and CDR2 SVGAGI. CDR3 size: 12 residues. The DNA of the CDR3 is TGTGCTAGTAGGACAGGGCCCGGGGAGCTGTTTTTT. It specifies CASRTGPGELFF.

The V call is TRBV6-1, the J call TRBJ1-2; D is ambiguous. The length of the CDR3 is 13 residues. The germline V and J ends were trimmed by 3 bases and 7 bases, with 12 bases remaining between them. Germline-derived CDR1 and CDR2 are MNHNS and SASEGT. CDR3 loop: CASSDFQDGGYTF. In DNA form, the CDR3 reads TGTGCCAGCAGTGATTTTCAGGATGGTGGCTACACCTTC.